This T cell receptor (beta chain) was sequenced in a study of blood T cells in healthy people across ages. Whole-study results and caveats: A greater number of naive CD4+ cells and higher diversity distinguished long-lived donors from aged donors.

Then a second PCR, running roughly 7 to 11 cycles, was carried out with a sample-barcoded 5' primer and a J-beta primer mix. Each CDR3 protein is one row after TCRdb ran MiXCR on the 5' RACE reads. The table shows some 1.5 million distinct CDR3 sequences, with 35% to 45% occurring only once. This clonotype has just one count. Antigen specificity is unknown. V lost 2 bases, J lost 0 bases, and 5 bases lay in between. The CDR3 covers 13 residues. Germline V gives CDR1 GTSNPN, CDR2 SVGIG (reference sequence). The TCR sequence derives from a woman younger than 35 in good health. Specimen: blood. The chain is built from TRBV30 and TRBJ1-3, with no clear D. The CDR3 loop is CAWSSFSGNTIYF. The CDR3 DNA is TGTGCCTGGAGTAGTTTCTCTGGAAACACCATATATTTT.